This is a list of T cell receptor beta chains from one sample in a study of cytomegalovirus exposure and HLA in healthy donors. TCRdb's table, derived via immunoSEQ multiplex PCR, lists solely in-frame clones and lacks some. The sample shows 150,000 or so clones, more than 70% of them seen only once. The sample was PBMCs. All receptors come from a human donor in good health. Both conserved end residues are part of each CDR3. A D gene is named only where the DNA matches it firmly.

J	V	length	D	CDR3
TRBJ1-2	TRBV2	14	.	CASSERQEYYGYTF
TRBJ2-2	TRBV7-8	14	TRBD1	CASSTRDREGELFF
TRBJ2-1	TRBV6-5	15	TRBD2	CATGRGTSGANEQFF
TRBJ2-3	TRBV27	12	.	CASSLSGDTQYF
TRBJ2-7	TRBV7-2	14	.	CASSLEGGSYEQYF
TRBJ2-1	TRBV4-1	17	TRBD1	CASSRTRAGQGNDEQFF
TRBJ2-1	TRBV27	13	.	CASSLSGDNEQFF
TRBJ2-7	TRBV2	12	TRBD1	CASSRQGYEQYF
TRBJ2-7	TRBV28	13	.	CASSLDRYYEQYF
TRBJ2-7	TRBV7-2	17	.	CASSPPAIGIHRYEQYF
TRBJ2-2	TRBV28	15	TRBD2	CASSLPSGYTGELFF
TRBJ2-1	TRBV6-4	15	TRBD2	CASSVASGSYNEQFF
TRBJ2-1	TRBV7-6	15	TRBD2	CASSSSREAYNEQFF
TRBJ2-5	TRBV19	13	.	CASRTTVQETQYF
TRBJ1-5	TRBV6-1	17	TRBD1	CASSAGTAIYSNQPQHF
TRBJ2-7	TRBV5-8	16	TRBD1	CASSYNRDRRAYEQYF
TRBJ1-2	TRBV7-8	14	.	CASSLSGVGYGYTF
TRBJ1-2	TRBV2	13	.	CASSEERFNGYTF
TRBJ2-1	TRBV5-1	14	.	CASSPLAEGGEQFF
TRBJ1-4	TRBV2	14	TRBD1	CASSGTGYNEKLFF
TRBJ1-5	TRBV7-2	15	TRBD1	CASSLGQGQGQPQHF
TRBJ2-2	TRBV4-1	15	TRBD2	CASSQDPGGAGELFF
TRBJ1-5	TRBV16	13	.	CASSPGHYQPQHF
TRBJ1-2	TRBV28	19	TRBD1	CASSLGGKRTGFLIRGYTF
TRBJ1-2	TRBV5-6	15	.	CASTQIQTGSYGYTF
TRBJ2-3	TRBV11-2	15	TRBD2	CASSGPSGSTDTQYF
TRBJ2-3	TRBV5-1	13	.	CASSFSGTDTQYF
TRBJ2-7	TRBV19	15	TRBD1	CASKEGDRAAYEQYF
TRBJ1-2	TRBV7-9	16	TRBD1	CASSSAGTEINYGYTF